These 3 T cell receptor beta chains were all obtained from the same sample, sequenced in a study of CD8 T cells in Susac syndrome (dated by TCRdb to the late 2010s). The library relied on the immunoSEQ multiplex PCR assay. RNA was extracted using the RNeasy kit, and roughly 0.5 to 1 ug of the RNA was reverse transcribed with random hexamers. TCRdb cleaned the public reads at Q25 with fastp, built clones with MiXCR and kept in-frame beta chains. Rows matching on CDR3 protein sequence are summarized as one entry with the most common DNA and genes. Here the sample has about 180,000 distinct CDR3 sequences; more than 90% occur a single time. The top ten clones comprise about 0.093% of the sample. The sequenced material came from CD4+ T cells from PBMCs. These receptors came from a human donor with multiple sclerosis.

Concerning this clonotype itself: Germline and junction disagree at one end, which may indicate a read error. Here the CDR3 DNA reads TGTGCCGGGAGACAGGGAAGGAATCAGCCCCAGCATTTT. Translating it yields CAGRQGRNQPQHF. The chain links TRBV30 to TRBJ1-5, with 7 bases aligning to TRBD1. The CDR3 has 13 amino acids. Germline CDR1 and CDR2: GTSNPN and SVGIG (reference sequence). Together with reference TRBV30 and TRBJ1-5, the CDR3 gives the full variable domain: SQTIHQWPATLVQPVGSPLSLECTVEGTSNPNLYWYRQAAGRGLQLLFYSVGIGQISSEVPQNLSASRPQDRQFILSSKKLLLSDSGFYLCAGRQGRNQPQHFGDGTRLSIL.

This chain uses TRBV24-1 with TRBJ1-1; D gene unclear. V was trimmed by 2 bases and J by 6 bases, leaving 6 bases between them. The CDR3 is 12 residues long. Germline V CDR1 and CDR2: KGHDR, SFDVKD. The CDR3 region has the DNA TGTGCCACCAGTGATTGGGTCGCTGAAGCTTTCTTT. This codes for CATSDWVAEAFF.

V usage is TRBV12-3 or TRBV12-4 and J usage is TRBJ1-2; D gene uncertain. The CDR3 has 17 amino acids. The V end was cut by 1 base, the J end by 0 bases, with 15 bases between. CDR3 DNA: TGTGCCAGCAGTTTAGTAATAGGCGGCGGAGCTAACTATGGCTACACCTTC. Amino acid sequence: CASSLVIGGGANYGYTF.